Below are 6 T cell receptor beta chains sequenced from a single sample in a study of control samples from healthy donors and cancer patients (dated by TCRdb to the early 2020s). The library was made by the immunoSEQ multiplex PCR assay. TCRdb took this table from immuneACCESS and kept in-frame rearrangements with V and J called. Such tables lack part of the clones; where checked against another copy, unresolved V genes explain under half of the gap, and the rest is unexplained. This sample has 70,000 or so clones in its table, and 84% of those were observed once. The ten largest clones represent under 30% of the sample. Sequencing was carried out using blood. Receptor source: a man over 45 in good health.

In DNA, the CDR3 is TGTGCCAGTAGTATGAGTCCTGGGGACTATGGCTACACCTTC. Translation gives CASSMSPGDYGYTF. The V call is TRBV19, the J call TRBJ1-2; D gene unclear. V was pared by 3 bases and J by 3 bases, with 11 bases between. Germline V gene lookup returns CDR1 LNHDA and CDR2 SQIVND (reference sequence). The CDR3 runs to 14 residues.

Comment on this clone: The same CDR3 also results from other DNA sequences found in this sample. The chain couples TRBV5-4 to TRBJ1-3, with 9 bases identical to TRBD1. Germline CDR1 is SGHNT and CDR2 is YYREEE (reference sequence). The CDR3 is 14 residues long. With 2 bases clipped from V and 4 bases from J, the junction kept 1 base outside the gene matches. CDR3 loop: CASSLQGAGNTIYF. The CDR3 bases are TGTGCCAGCAGCTTACAGGGGGCGGGAAACACCATATATTTT.

The chain joins TRBV6-5 to TRBJ1-1; D might be TRBD1 (6 bases). Germline V gene sequence: CDR1 MNHEY, CDR2 SVGAGI. The V gene lost 0 bases and the J gene lost 5 bases, with 16 bases spanning the gap. There are 16 residues in the CDR3. CDR3 sequence: CASSYSMLGAGTEAFF. CDR3 sequence (DNA): TGTGCCAGCAGTTACTCGATGCTGGGGGCGGGTACTGAAGCTTTCTTT.

This chain connects TRBV29-1 to TRBJ2-5; TRBD2 matches 14 bases. Germline CDR1 reads SQVTM; CDR2 reads ANQGSEA. The length of the CDR3 is 13 residues. The V and J ends lost 6 bases and 4 bases, in that order; junction bases with no gene match: 1. The CDR3 sequence: CSVGTSGGETQYF. CDR3 DNA sequence: TGCAGCGTCGGGACTAGCGGGGGAGAGACCCAGTACTTC.

This clone was seen a handful of times. The chain links TRBV12-3 or TRBV12-4 to TRBJ1-2; D is unclear. V was pared by 6 bases and J by 4 bases, with 12 bases between. The CDR3 runs 13 residues. In nucleotides, the CDR3 is TGTGCCAGCAGCTCTTCAGTGGGCTATGGCTACACCTTC. Encoded protein: CASSSSVGYGYTF.

This chain uses TRBV14 with TRBJ2-7; D is undetermined. Deletions cut 4 bases from V and 2 bases from J, with 9 bases between. CDR3 length: 13 residues. Germline CDR1 and CDR2: SGHDN and FVKESK. CDR3 region: CASSLGRTYEQYF. The CDR3 coding sequence is TGTGCCAGCAGCCTTGGACGGACCTACGAGCAGTACTTC.